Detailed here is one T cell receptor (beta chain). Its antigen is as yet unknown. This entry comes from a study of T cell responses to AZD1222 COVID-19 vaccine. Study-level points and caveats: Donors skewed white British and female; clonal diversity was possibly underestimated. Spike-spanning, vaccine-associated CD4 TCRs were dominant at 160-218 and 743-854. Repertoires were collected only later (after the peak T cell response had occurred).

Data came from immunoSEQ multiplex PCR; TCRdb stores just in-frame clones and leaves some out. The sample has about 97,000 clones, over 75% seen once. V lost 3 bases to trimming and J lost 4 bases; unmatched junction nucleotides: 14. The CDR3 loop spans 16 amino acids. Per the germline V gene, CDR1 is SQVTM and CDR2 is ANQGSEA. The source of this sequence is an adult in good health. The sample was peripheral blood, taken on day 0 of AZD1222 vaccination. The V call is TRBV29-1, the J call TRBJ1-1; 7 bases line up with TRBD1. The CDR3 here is CSVDKGVSAGGTEAFF. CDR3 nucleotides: TGCAGCGTTGATAAGGGGGTAAGTGCAGGGGGCACTGAAGCTTTCTTT. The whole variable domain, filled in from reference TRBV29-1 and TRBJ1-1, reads SAVISQKPSRDICQRGTSLTIQCQVDSQVTMMFWYRQQPGQSLTLIATANQGSEATYESGFVIDKFPISRPNLTFSTLTVSNMSPEDSSIYLCSVDKGVSAGGTEAFFGQGTRLTVV.